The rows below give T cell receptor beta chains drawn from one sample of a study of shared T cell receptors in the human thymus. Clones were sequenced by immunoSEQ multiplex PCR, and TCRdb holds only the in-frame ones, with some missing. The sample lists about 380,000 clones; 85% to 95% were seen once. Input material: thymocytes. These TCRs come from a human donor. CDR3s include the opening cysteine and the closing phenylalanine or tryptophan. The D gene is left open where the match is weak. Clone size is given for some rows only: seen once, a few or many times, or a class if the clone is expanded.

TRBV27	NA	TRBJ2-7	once	TGTGCCAGTAGATTAGGACCTTCCTACGAGCAGTACTTC	CASRLGPSYEQYF
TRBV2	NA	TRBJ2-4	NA	TGTGCCAGCAGTGAAAACATTCAGTACTTC	CASSENIQYF
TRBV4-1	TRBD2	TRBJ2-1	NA	TGCGCCAGCAGCCAAGATCCCGGGTGGGAGGGACCCAATGAGCAGTTCTTC	CASSQDPGWEGPNEQFF
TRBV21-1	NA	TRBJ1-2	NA	TGTGCCAGCAGCGGCCACCGGGACAGCGGCTATTCTAACTATGGCTACACCTTC	CASSGHRDSGYSNYGYTF
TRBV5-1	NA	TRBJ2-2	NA	TGCGCCAGCAGCCCCCGGGGGCCAATAGAGCTGTTTTTT	CASSPRGPIELFF
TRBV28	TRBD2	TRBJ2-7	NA	TGTGCCAGCAGCCGACTAGCGGGAGTGGGCGAGCAGTACTTC	CASSRLAGVGEQYF
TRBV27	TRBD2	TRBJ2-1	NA	TGTGCCAGCAGTTTCCGGACTAGCGGGCACTACAATGAGCAGTTCTTC	CASSFRTSGHYNEQFF
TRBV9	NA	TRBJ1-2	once	TGTGCCAGCAGCGAAGACCCGACAGGTCCGGAGGGCTACACCTTC	CASSEDPTGPEGYTF
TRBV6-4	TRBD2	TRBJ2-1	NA	TGTGCCAGCAGTGAGGGACTAGCTCCCAATGAGCAGTTCTTC	CASSEGLAPNEQFF
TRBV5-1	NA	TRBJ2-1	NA	TGCGCCAGCAGCTTGGCTAGTTATAGCTCCTACAATGAGCAGTTCTTC	CASSLASYSSYNEQFF
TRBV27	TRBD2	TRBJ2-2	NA	TGTGCCAGCACCTGGGGACTAGCGAAACACTTGAACACCGGGGAGCTGTTTTTT	CASTWGLAKHLNTGELFF
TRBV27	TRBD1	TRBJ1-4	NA	TGTGCCAGCAGTCCCGCGGACAGGGGGTCGACTAATGAAAAACTGTTTTTT	CASSPADRGSTNEKLFF
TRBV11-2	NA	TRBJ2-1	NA	TGTGCCAGCAGTCCCTTGCGGGATAGGCACAATGAGCAGTTCTTC	CASSPLRDRHNEQFF
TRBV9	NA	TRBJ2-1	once	TGTGCCAGCAGCGTAGGGGACGGCAATGAGCAGTTCTTC	CASSVGDGNEQFF
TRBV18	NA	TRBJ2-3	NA	TGTGCCAGCTCACAAAAGACACCGAGCACAGATACGCAGTATTTT	CASSQKTPSTDTQYF
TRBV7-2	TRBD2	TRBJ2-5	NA	TGTGCCAGCAGCCTGGGGGGGGGAGGGCCGGAGACCCAGTACTTC	CASSLGGGGPETQYF
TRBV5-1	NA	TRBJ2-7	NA	TGCGCCAGCAGCCTCGGGACTCCTCGGGCTTACGAGCAGTACTTC	CASSLGTPRAYEQYF
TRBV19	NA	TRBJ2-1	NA	TGTGCCAGTAATAATAGGGTTGGTGAGGACAATGAGCAGTTCTTC	CASNNRVGEDNEQFF
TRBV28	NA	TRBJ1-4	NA	TGTGCCAGCAGTTTAAGGTCCCAGGGTCGGGAAAAACTGTTTTTT	CASSLRSQGREKLFF
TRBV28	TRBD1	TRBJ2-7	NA	TGTGCCAGCAGTCATGACAGGGGTTACTACGAGCAGTACTTC	CASSHDRGYYEQYF
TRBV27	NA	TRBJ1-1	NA	TGTGCCAGCAGTTTATCGTCCGGGCGGCGCGGACAGCTTCCCTTGAACACTGAAGCTTTCTTT	CASSLSSGRRGQLPLNTEAFF
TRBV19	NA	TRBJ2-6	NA	TGTGCCAGTAGTATTGGACCGGCGAAGGGGGCCAACGTCCTGACTTTC	CASSIGPAKGANVLTF
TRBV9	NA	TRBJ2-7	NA	TGTGCCAGCAGCCCAAGTCAGGCCCATTCCTACGAGCAGTACTTC	CASSPSQAHSYEQYF
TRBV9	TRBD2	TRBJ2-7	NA	TGTGCCAGCAGCGTAGACGCTAGCGGGGTCTACGAGCAGTACTTC	CASSVDASGVYEQYF
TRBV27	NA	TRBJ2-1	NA	TGTGCCAGCAGTATATTGGGAGGCTCCTACAATGAGCAGTTCTTC	CASSILGGSYNEQFF
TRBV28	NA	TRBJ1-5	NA	TGTGCCAGCAGGCTTGTTTGGGCGACAAAACCCAATCAGCCCCAGCATTTT	CASRLVWATKPNQPQHF
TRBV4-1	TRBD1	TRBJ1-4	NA	TGCGCCAGCAGCCAATGGGACAGGGGCGAAAAACTGTTTTTT	CASSQWDRGEKLFF
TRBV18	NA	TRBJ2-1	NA	TGTGCCAGCTCACCACGACAGAACAATGAGCAGTTCTTC	CASSPRQNNEQFF
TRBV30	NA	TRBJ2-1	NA	TGTGCCTGGAGTGCCGACCGGGACTTCCGGAGAAGTGAGCAGTTCTTC	CAWSADRDFRRSEQFF
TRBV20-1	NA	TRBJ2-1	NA	TGCAGTGCCCAAAGGCGGAATGAGCAGTTCTTC	CSAQRRNEQFF
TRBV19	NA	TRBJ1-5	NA	TGTGCCAGTAGTAGGAACGGGCAGTCGGGGACACAGCCCCAGCATTTT	CASSRNGQSGTQPQHF
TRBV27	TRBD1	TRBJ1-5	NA	TGTGCCAGCAGTTTCACCGGGACAGAGAACGGCAAAAAAAATCAGCCCCAGCATTTT	CASSFTGTENGKKNQPQHF
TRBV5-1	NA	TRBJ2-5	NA	TGCGCCAGCAGCCCGGGTGGACCCCAAGGCGAGACCCAGTACTTC	CASSPGGPQGETQYF
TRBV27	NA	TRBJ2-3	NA	TGTGCCAGCAGGGTGAATTGCCTCACAGATACGCAGTATTTT	CASRVNCLTDTQYF
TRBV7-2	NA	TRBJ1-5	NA	TGTGCCAGCAGCCGTGACAAGCCCCACAATCAGCCCCAGCATTTT	CASSRDKPHNQPQHF
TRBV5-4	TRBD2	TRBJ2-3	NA	TGTGCCAGCAGCCCCGCCGGCGGGAGGGCCGGTCTAGATACGCAGTATTTT	CASSPAGGRAGLDTQYF
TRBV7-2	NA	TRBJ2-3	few	TGTGCCAGCAGCTTAAACCCTAGCGCCAACACAGATACGCAGTATTTT	CASSLNPSANTDTQYF
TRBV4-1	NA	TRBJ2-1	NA	TGCGCCAGCAGCCAATCTGCAGGCCGGACGGGGACTGGGTTCTTC	CASSQSAGRTGTGFF
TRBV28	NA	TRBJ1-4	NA	TGTGCCAGCAGTTTACAGGGAGACTCAATGAAAAAACTGTTTTTT	CASSLQGDSMKKLFF
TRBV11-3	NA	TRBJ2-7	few	TGTGCCAGCAGCTTCAGGCCGGGCCACGAGCAGTACTTC	CASSFRPGHEQYF
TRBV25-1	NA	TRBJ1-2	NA	TGTGCCAGCAGTGAATCGGACGGAATATATGGCTACACCTTC	CASSESDGIYGYTF
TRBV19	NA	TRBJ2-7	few	TGTGCCAGTAGACAGGGCTACGAGCAGTACTTC	CASRQGYEQYF
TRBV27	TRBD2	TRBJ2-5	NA	TGTGCCAGCAGTGGGCTCGGGGGGGGAGTGGAGACCCAGTACTTC	CASSGLGGGVETQYF
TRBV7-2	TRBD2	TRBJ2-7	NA	TGTGCCAGCAGCCGCATCGCGGGAGCCTCCTACGAGCAGTACTTC	CASSRIAGASYEQYF
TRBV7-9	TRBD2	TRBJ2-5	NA	TGTGCCAGCAGCTTATATTCCGTGGGAGGGGAAGAGACCCAGTACTTC	CASSLYSVGGEETQYF
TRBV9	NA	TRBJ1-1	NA	TGTGCCAGCAGCCTCACTCGTCGGAGGAACACTGAAGCTTTCTTT	CASSLTRRRNTEAFF
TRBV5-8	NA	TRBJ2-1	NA	TGTGCCAGCAGCCCCGGGACTTCGAGCTCCTACAATGAGCAGTTCTTC	CASSPGTSSSYNEQFF
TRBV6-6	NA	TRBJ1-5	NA	TGTGCCAGCAGCATATCCGGAAGTCAGCCCCAGCATTTT	CASSISGSQPQHF
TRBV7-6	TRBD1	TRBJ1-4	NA	TGTGCCAGCAGCCTTTTGCCCTACCGGGACAGGGGCGATGAAAAACTGTTTTTT	CASSLLPYRDRGDEKLFF
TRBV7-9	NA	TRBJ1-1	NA	TGTGCCAGCAGCTTAGCCCCCCCGTGGGAAGAAATGAGTAGCACTGAAGCTTTCTTT	CASSLAPPWEEMSSTEAFF
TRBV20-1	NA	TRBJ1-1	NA	TGCAGTGCCCGGCGAGACACTGAAGCTTTCTTT	CSARRDTEAFF
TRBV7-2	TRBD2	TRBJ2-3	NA	TGTGCCAGCAGCTTATTAGCGGGTACAGGTGAGCAGTATTTT	CASSLLAGTGEQYF
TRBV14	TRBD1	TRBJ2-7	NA	TGTGCCAGCAGGGGAACAGGGGACGAGCAGTACTTC	CASRGTGDEQYF
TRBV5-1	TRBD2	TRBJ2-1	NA	TGCGCCAGCAGCTTGACGGGAGGCGTCTACAATGAGCAGTTCTTC	CASSLTGGVYNEQFF
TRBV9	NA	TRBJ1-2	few	TGTGCCAGCAGCGTAGTTCATGGCTACACCTTC	CASSVVHGYTF
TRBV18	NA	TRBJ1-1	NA	TGTGCCAGCTCACCGTTCAACTCCCAGGGGAACACTGAAGCTTTCTTT	CASSPFNSQGNTEAFF
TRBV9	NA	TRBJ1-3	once	TGTGCCAGCAGCGCAGGCGACACCTACCCACCGCTCTCTGGAAACACCATATATTTT	CASSAGDTYPPLSGNTIYF
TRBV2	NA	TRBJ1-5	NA	TGTGCCAGCAGTGAAGCGCTTGATCAGCCCCAGCATTTT	CASSEALDQPQHF
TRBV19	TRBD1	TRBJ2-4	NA	TGTGCCACCCGACAGGGGCGGAACATTCAGTACTTC	CATRQGRNIQYF